This T cell receptor beta chain was sequenced in a study of T cell changes during pregnancy in multiple sclerosis. This CDR3 has 13 amino acids. V was cut by 3 bases and J by 3 bases, with 8 bases left in between. Germline V gene lookup returns CDR1 LNHDA and CDR2 SQIVND (reference sequence). Method: immunoSEQ multiplex PCR; TCRdb's copy keeps in-frame clones and lacks some. The data show over 50,000 clones, with approximately 90% seen just once and roughly 0.9% held by the top ten. This chain connects TRBV19 to TRBJ1-1; D remains ambiguous. Specimen: peripheral blood, collected in the first trimester of pregnancy. The receptor's source is a female donor in good health, enrolled as a control in a pregnancy study. This CDR3 is CASSMQRYTEAFF. The CDR3 bases are TGTGCCAGTAGTATGCAACGGTACACTGAAGCTTTCTTT.